These 12 T cell receptor beta chains share one sample of origin, sequenced in a study of CD8 T cells in ankylosing spondylitis. These TCRs' antigens remain unknown. Whole-study results and caveats: Ankylosing spondylitis blood appeared to carry a characteristic TCR beta motif of roughly 8 highly homologous variants.

Using its own MiXCR run on the 5' RACE reads, TCRdb lists one record per CDR3 protein. This table has about 540,000 distinct CDR3 sequences, 9.5% to 15% appearing once. The specimen sequenced was blood, either unsorted or a sorted T cell fraction (not recorded which). The receptors originated from a male donor with ankylosing spondylitis.

This clonotype was observed a handful of times. The V call is TRBV12-3 or TRBV12-4, the J call TRBJ2-3; 8 bases agree with TRBD2. The CDR3 length is 14 residues. Unmatched junction bases numbered 8, after V lost 6 bases and J lost 6 bases. Written as DNA, the CDR3 is TGTGCCAGCAGCAACCGGGAGCGGGAGGATACGCAGTATTTT. Translation: CASSNREREDTQYF.

This clonotype was detected only a few times. The rearrangement links TRBV5-1 to TRBJ2-2; 10 bases match TRBD2. V lost 2 bases, J lost 6 bases, and 7 bases stayed unmatched. The germline V gene has CDR1 SGHRS and CDR2 YFSETQ. The CDR3 has 16 residues. CDR3 sequence (DNA): TGCGCCAGCAGCTTCAATATAGCGGGGGGCCCCGGGGAGCTGTTTTTT. It specifies CASSFNIAGGPGELFF.

This clonotype was counted a few times. The chain employs TRBV3-1 and TRBJ2-3; 11 positions agree with TRBD2. Germline CDR1 LGHDT, CDR2 YNNKEL (reference sequence). The V and J ends lost 0 bases and 5 bases, in that order; junction bases with no gene match: 13. CDR3 length: 19 residues. The CDR3 sequence: CASSQEGELAGAGVDTQYF. The CDR3 nucleotides are TGTGCCAGCAGCCAAGAGGGGGAACTAGCGGGAGCAGGAGTAGATACGCAGTATTTT.

The sample holds a few counts of this clonotype. V gene TRBV15 combines with J gene TRBJ2-2, with D tentatively TRBD1 or TRBD2 (5 bases each). Trimming stripped 3 bases from V and 5 bases from J, with 13 bases between. The germline gives CDR1 LNHNV, CDR2 YYDKDF (reference sequence). The CDR3 loop spans 15 amino acids. CDR3 sequence: CATSSISRGTGELFF. The CDR3 nucleotides are TGTGCCACCAGCAGTATCTCGAGGGGAACCGGGGAGCTGTTTTTT. Combining the CDR3 with reference TRBV15 and TRBJ2-2 gives the whole variable domain DAMVIQNPRYQVTQFGKPVTLSCSQTLNHNVMYWYQQKSSQAPKLLFHYYDKDFNNEADTPDNFQSRRPNTSFCFLDIRSPGLGDTAMYLCATSSISRGTGELFFGEGSRLTVL.

This clonotype showed up many times. This chain links TRBV2 with TRBJ2-5, with 11 bases fitting TRBD2. The CDR3 runs 14 residues. The junction had 6 bases not matched to a gene; V was cut back by 8 bases and J by 4 bases. In germline, CDR1 is SNHLY, CDR2 FYNNEI. CDR3 loop: CASVSSGRRETQYF. As DNA, the CDR3 is TGTGCCAGCGTTTCTAGCGGGAGGAGAGAGACCCAGTACTTC.

This clonotype came up a few times. The rearrangement joins TRBV12-3 or TRBV12-4 to TRBJ2-1; D remains unclear. The CDR3 extends over 14 amino acids. V was clipped by 3 bases and J by 3 bases, with 9 bases between them. Here the CDR3 reads CASSFQLYYNEQFF. The CDR3 DNA follows: TGTGCCAGCAGTTTCCAGCTTTACTACAATGAGCAGTTCTTC.

CDR3 sequence reads: CASSLELVGEQFF. Here the CDR3 DNA reads TGCGCCAGCAGCTTGGAACTAGTCGGCGAGCAGTTCTTC. V gene TRBV5-1 combines with J gene TRBJ2-1, with D maybe TRBD2 (5 bases). Germline V CDR1 and CDR2: SGHRS, YFSETQ. V lost 0 bases and J 10 bases, leaving 11 bases between the germline ends. The CDR3 loop spans 13 amino acids. The entire variable domain, with the rest obtained from reference TRBV5-1 and TRBJ2-1, is as follows: KAGVTQTPRYLIKTRGQQVTLSCSPISGHRSVSWYQQTPGQGLQFLFEYFSETQRNKGNFPGRFSGRQFSNSRSEMNVSTLELGDSALYLCASSLELVGEQFFGPGTRLTVL.

This clonotype was counted a few times. The chain employs TRBV7-2 and TRBJ2-7, with a weak D call TRBD1 (5 bases). The length of the CDR3 is 14 residues. Germline V gene data show CDR1 as SGHTA and CDR2 as FQGNSA. The germline V and J ends were trimmed by 1 base and 4 bases, with 11 bases remaining between them. The CDR3 sequence: CASSLEAGWYEQYV. The CDR3 nucleotides read TGTGCCAGCAGCTTAGAGGCAGGGTGGTACGAGCAGTACGTC.

This clonotype was counted only a few times. The chain couples TRBV19 to TRBJ2-3; D perhaps matches TRBD1 (6 bases). The CDR3 sequence is 13 residues long. Germline assignment: CDR1 LNHDA and CDR2 SQIVND (reference sequence). The ends were cut back, 5 bases at V and 3 bases at J, with 9 bases in the middle. CDR3 sequence: CASSHRVTDTQYF. In DNA form, the CDR3 reads TGTGCCAGTAGTCACAGGGTAACAGATACGCAGTATTTT.

This clonotype was observed a handful of times. CDR3 sequence: CASSEGDRGPQETQYF. In DNA, the CDR3 is TGTGCCAGCAGTGAAGGGGACAGGGGACCCCAAGAGACCCAGTACTTC. The chain couples TRBV6-1 to TRBJ2-5; TRBD1 matches at 10 bases. The germline V gene encodes CDR1 MNHNS and CDR2 SASEGT. The CDR3 runs to 16 residues. Germline trimming cut 1 base from V and 1 base from J; bases unmatched to any gene: 3.

This clonotype has only a few counts. The chain carries TRBV13 and TRBJ1-4; D not certain. With 5 bases removed from V and 4 bases from J, the gap between germline ends came to 11 bases. The CDR3 runs to 14 residues. Germline CDR1 is PRHDT and CDR2 is FYEKMQ (reference sequence). CDR3 sequence: CASSPLGLNEKLFF. DNA of the CDR3: TGTGCCAGCAGCCCCCTGGGCCTTAATGAAAAACTGTTTTTT.

At least ten counts were recorded for this clonotype. The genes are TRBV5-1 and TRBJ2-7; a weak D match, TRBD2 (5 bases). In germline, CDR1 is SGHRS, CDR2 YFSETQ. V was pared by 1 base and J by 5 bases, with 13 bases between. The CDR3 has 14 residues. Written as DNA, the CDR3 is TGCGCCAGCAGCTTGACGGGAAGGGTCGACGAGCAGTACGTC. It specifies CASSLTGRVDEQYV.